Below are 9 T cell receptor beta chains sequenced from a single sample in a study of T cells in Graves' hyperthyroidism and ophthalmopathy. What was amplified from RNA transcripts were TCR beta CDR3 regions. HTBI primers were employed in a first-round RT-PCR of the TCR CDR3. TCRdb recomputed calls from the multiplex PCR reads with MiXCR, one row per CDR3 protein. The sample includes some 300,000 distinct CDR3 sequences, around 15% seen only once; the top ten take around 8%. The sample consisted of blood. All receptors come from a woman between 35 and 50 years old with Graves' hyperthyroidism.

This clonotype was counted at least ten times. The genes are TRBV27 and TRBJ2-5, with D perhaps TRBD1 or TRBD2 (5 bases each). Germline V gene sequence: CDR1 MNHEY, CDR2 SMNVEV (reference sequence). Trimming took 3 bases from V and 7 from J, leaving 18 bases between them. This CDR3 contains 15 residues. The CDR3 coding sequence is TGTGCCAGCAGTTTCGGGACGGCCGCTCCGGGGACCCAGTACTTC. Residues: CASSFGTAAPGTQYF.

The chain couples TRBV7-9 to TRBJ2-5; 10 bases agree with TRBD2. From germline, CDR1 is SEHNR and CDR2 FQNEAQ (reference sequence). V lost 4 bases, J lost 4 bases, and 6 bases stayed unmatched. The CDR3 runs to 15 residues. The CDR3 is CASSSSGRVSETQYF. The CDR3 nucleotides are TGTGCCAGCAGCTCTAGCGGGAGAGTTTCAGAGACCCAGTACTTC.

Only a few counts were recorded for this clonotype. V is TRBV18 and J is TRBJ2-1; TRBD2 might be the D (5 bases). V lost 2 bases to trimming and J lost 8 bases, with 16 bases between them. The CDR3 contains 15 residues. Germline V gene lookup returns CDR1 KGHSH and CDR2 LQKENI. The CDR3 sequence: CASSPASRSLDEQFF. DNA of the CDR3: TGTGCCAGCTCACCAGCTAGCCGTTCTTTGGATGAGCAGTTCTTC.

This clonotype was seen repeatedly, ten times or more. The rearrangement uses TRBV29-1 and TRBJ2-7, with D unclear. The CDR3 length is 13 residues. Germline lookup yields CDR1 SQVTM and CDR2 ANQGSEA. Trimming left V 7 bases short and J 5 bases short, with 18 bases between. The CDR3 region is CSAQVGSVDEQYF. The CDR3, as DNA: TGCAGCGCTCAAGTCGGGTCCGTCGACGAGCAGTACTTC.

This clonotype was found many times. The chain uses TRBV2 and TRBJ1-5; a weak D match, TRBD1 (5 bases). Germline loops: CDR1 SNHLY, CDR2 FYNNEI. Trimming removed 5 bases from V and 5 bases from J, with 13 bases in between. This CDR3 spans 14 amino acids. In DNA, the CDR3 is TGTGCCAGCAGTTACAGGTGGCTGGATCAGCCCCAGCATTTT. Protein product: CASSYRWLDQPQHF.

This clonotype was found many times. The rearrangement joins TRBV6-1 to TRBJ2-7, with 10 positions matching TRBD2. Looked up from germline, CDR1 is MNHNS and CDR2 is SASEGT. The CDR3 is made up of 16 amino acids. Losses at the gene ends were 5 bases for V and 3 bases for J; bases not matched to a gene: 10. In DNA form, the CDR3 reads TGTGCCAGCAGTTACGATAGCGGGAGGCCCTTCTACGAGCAGTACTTC. This sequence encodes CASSYDSGRPFYEQYF.

There are many counts of this clonotype. The V gene is TRBV12-3 or TRBV12-4, the J gene TRBJ2-1, with D perhaps matching TRBD1 (5 bases). V shed 8 bases and J shed 0 bases, with 14 bases lying between them. This CDR3 contains 15 residues. CDR3 sequence: CASGASRSSYNEQFF. CDR3 DNA: TGTGCCAGCGGGGCAAGTAGAAGCTCCTACAATGAGCAGTTCTTC.

The sample holds one count of this clonotype. The CDR3 sequence is CASSITGTGGGETEAFF. In DNA, the CDR3 is TGTGCCAGTAGTATAACTGGGACAGGGGGCGGAGAGACTGAAGCTTTCTTT. V usage is TRBV19 and J usage is TRBJ1-1, with 12 nucleotides matching TRBD1. The V gene end was trimmed by 2 bases and the J gene end by 5 bases; junction bases not matched to a gene: 9. In germline, CDR1 is LNHDA, CDR2 SQIVND (reference sequence). The CDR3 has 17 residues.

There are many counts of this clonotype. This sequence joins TRBV3-1 and TRBJ1-2, with 10 bases matching TRBD1. The ends lost 2 bases at V and 8 bases at J; junction bases unmatched: 5. The CDR3 extends over 14 amino acids. Germline CDR1 LGHDT, CDR2 YNNKEL (reference sequence). The CDR3 reads CASSQSGTGEGYTF. CDR3 sequence (DNA): TGTGCCAGCAGCCAATCCGGGACAGGGGAAGGCTACACCTTC.